The clone carrying this T cell receptor beta chain was seen only once. Antigen: not known. Additional DNA sequences in this sample encode the identical CDR3. Clones were read by immunoSEQ multiplex PCR, and TCRdb kept only the in-frame ones, dropping some. Altogether approximately 73,000 clones are present, approximately 91% being singletons, with the ten largest covering 10% to 15%. Germline V gives CDR1 MGHRA, CDR2 YSYEKL. Trimming left V 1 base short and J 0 bases short, with 3 bases between. The CDR3 length is 13 residues. Patients were ineligible given autoimmune disease history or systemic immunosuppression. This specimen comes from a study of OX40 agonist ivuxolimab in advanced cancers. Overall study context: Earlier anti-PD-1, anti-PD-L1 or anti-CTLA-4 therapy was permitted; less than 50% had received some. Broader study findings: CD4+ and CD8+ blood T cells expanded clonally by week 6 at 0.1 to 3.0 mg/kg.

V is TRBV4-1 and J is TRBJ1-1; D ambiguous. This receptor was obtained from an adult with an advanced solid tumor such as melanoma, head and neck, liver or kidney cancer. Here the sequenced sample was CD4+ or CD8+ T cells sorted from blood, taken in a trial of the OX40 agonist ivuxolimab. The CDR3 DNA sequence: TGCGCCAGCAGCCAAGGGATGAACACTGAAGCTTTCTTT. It specifies CASSQGMNTEAFF.